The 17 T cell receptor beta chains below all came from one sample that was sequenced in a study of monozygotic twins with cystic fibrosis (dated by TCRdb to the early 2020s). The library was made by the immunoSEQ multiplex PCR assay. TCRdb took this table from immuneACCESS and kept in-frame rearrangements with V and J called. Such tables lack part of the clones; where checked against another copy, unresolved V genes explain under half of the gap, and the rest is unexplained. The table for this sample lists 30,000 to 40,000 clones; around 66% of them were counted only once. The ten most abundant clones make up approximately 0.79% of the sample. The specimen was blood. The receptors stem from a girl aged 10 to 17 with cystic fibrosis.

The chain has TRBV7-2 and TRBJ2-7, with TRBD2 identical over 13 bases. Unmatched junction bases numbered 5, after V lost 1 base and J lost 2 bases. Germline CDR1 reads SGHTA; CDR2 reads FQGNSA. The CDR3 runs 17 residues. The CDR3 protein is CASSLEGGLAGPYEQYF. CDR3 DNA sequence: TGTGCCAGCAGCTTAGAGGGGGGACTAGCGGGACCCTACGAGCAGTACTTC.

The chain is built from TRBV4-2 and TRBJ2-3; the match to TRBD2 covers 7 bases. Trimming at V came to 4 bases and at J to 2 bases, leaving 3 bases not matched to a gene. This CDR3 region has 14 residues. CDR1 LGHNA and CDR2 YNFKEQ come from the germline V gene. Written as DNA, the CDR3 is TGTGCCAGCAGCCGCGGGAGTTTCACAGATACGCAGTATTTT. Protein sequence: CASSRGSFTDTQYF.

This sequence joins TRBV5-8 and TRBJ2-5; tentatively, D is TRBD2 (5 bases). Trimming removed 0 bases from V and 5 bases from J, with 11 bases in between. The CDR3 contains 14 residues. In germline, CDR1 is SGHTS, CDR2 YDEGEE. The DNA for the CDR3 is TGTGCCAGCAGCTTGGGGACTGCAGAGGAGACCCAGTACTTC. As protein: CASSLGTAEETQYF.

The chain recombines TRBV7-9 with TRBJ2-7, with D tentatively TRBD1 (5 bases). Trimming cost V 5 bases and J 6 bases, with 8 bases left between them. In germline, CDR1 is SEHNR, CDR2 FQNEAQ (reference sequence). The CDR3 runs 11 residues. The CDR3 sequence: CASSPGLEQYF. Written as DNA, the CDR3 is TGTGCCAGCAGCCCAGGGCTCGAGCAGTACTTC.

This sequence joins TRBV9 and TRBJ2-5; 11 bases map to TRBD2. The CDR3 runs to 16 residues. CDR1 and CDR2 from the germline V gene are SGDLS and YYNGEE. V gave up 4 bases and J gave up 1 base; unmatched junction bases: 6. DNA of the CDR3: TGTGCCAGCAGCCCGGGGACTAGCGGACTCCAAGAGACCCAGTACTTC. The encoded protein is CASSPGTSGLQETQYF.

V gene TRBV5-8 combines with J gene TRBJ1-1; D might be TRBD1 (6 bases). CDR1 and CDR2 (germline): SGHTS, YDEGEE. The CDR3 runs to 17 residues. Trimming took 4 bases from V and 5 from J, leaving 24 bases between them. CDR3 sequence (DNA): TGTGCCAGCAGCCCAAGGGTCACAGGGAAAAGTCTGACTGAAGCTTTCTTT. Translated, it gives CASSPRVTGKSLTEAFF.

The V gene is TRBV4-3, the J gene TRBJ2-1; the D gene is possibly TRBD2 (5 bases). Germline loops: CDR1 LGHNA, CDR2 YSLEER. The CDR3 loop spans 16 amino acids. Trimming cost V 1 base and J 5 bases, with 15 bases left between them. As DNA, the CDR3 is TGCGCCAGCAGCCAAGCAATCGCGGGTTACCACAATGAGCAGTTCTTC. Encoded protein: CASSQAIAGYHNEQFF.

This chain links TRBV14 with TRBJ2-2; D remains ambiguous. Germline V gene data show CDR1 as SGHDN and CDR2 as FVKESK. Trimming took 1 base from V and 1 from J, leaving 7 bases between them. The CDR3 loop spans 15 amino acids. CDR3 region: CASSQGGVNTGELFF. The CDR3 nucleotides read TGTGCCAGCAGCCAAGGTGGGGTGAACACCGGGGAGCTGTTTTTT.

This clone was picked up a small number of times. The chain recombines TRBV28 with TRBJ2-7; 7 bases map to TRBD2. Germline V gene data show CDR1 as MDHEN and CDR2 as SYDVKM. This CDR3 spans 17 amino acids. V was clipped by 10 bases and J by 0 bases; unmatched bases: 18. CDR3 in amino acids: CATHPFGGRGGSYEQYF. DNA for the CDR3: TGTGCCACCCACCCCTTTGGAGGGAGGGGCGGCTCCTACGAGCAGTACTTC.

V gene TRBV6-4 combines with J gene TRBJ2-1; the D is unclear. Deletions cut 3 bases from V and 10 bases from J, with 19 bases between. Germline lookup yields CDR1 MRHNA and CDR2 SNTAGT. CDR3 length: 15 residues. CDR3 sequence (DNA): TGTGCCAGCAGTGATTTGGGCGGCAGGAAGGGAGAGCAGTTCTTC. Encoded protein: CASSDLGGRKGEQFF.

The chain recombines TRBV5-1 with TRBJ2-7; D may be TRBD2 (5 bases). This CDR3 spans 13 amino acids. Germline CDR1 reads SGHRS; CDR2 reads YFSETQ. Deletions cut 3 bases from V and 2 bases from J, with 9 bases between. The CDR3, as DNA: TGCGCCAGCAGCTCGGACGGGACCTACGAGCAGTACTTC. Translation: CASSSDGTYEQYF.

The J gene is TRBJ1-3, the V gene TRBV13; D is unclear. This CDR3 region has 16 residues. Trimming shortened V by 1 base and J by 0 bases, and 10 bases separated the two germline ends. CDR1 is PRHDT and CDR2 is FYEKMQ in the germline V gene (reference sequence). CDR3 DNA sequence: TGTGCCAGCAGCTTAGAGGAGGGCAGCTCTGGAAACACCATATATTTT. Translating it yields CASSLEEGSSGNTIYF.

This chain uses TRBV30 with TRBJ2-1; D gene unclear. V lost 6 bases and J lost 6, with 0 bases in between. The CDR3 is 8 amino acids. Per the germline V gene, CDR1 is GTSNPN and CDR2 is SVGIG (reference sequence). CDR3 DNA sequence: TGTGCCTGCAATGAGCAGTTCTTC. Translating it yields CACNEQFF.

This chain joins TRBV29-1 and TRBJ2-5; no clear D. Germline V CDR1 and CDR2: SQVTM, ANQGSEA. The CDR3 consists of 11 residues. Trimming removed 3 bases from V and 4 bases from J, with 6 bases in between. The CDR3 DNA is TGCAGCGTTGATAGGGCAGAGACCCAGTACTTC. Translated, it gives CSVDRAETQYF.

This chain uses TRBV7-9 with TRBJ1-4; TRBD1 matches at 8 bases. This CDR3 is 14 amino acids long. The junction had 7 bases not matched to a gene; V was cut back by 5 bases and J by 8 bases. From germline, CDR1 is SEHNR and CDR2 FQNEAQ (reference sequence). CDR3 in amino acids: CASSPRTGYEKLFF. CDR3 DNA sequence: TGTGCCAGCAGCCCCCGGACAGGGTACGAAAAACTGTTTTTT.

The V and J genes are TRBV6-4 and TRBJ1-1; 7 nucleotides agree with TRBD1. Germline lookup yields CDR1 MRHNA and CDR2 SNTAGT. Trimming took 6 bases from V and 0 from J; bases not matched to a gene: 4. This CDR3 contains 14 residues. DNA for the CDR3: TGTGCCAGCAGGGTGACAGGGTTGAACACTGAAGCTTTCTTT. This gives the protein CASRVTGLNTEAFF.

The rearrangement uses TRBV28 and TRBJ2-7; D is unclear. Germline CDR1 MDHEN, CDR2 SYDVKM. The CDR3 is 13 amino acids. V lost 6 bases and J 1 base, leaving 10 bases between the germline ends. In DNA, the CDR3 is TGTGCCAGCAGGACTTCGGGTTCCTACGAGCAGTACTTC. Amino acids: CASRTSGSYEQYF. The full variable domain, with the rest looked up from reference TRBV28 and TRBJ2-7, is DVKVTQSSRYLVKRTGEKVFLECVQDMDHENMFWYRQDPGLGLRLIYFSYDVKMKEKGDIPEGYSVSREKKERFSLILESASTNQTSMYLCASRTSGSYEQYFGPGTRLTVT.